This T cell receptor (beta chain) was sequenced for a study of CD4+ T cells in melanoma. General observations from the study: CD8+ T cell, macrophage and B cell function reportedly correlated with neoantigen-specific CD4+ T cells. Reportedly, melanoma neoantigen-specific CD4+ T cells showed varied differentiation states.

On this clone itself: Antigen specificity is unknown.

The repertoire was sequenced with immunoSEQ multiplex PCR; TCRdb's copy has only in-frame clones and lacks some. Of about 21,000 clones in the sample, 82% were seen once. Material: cells from a culture (not recorded whether cultured in vitro). The TCR was taken from a human donor with melanoma.

CDR3 in amino acids: CASQDRGRTDTQYF. In nucleotides, the CDR3 is TGTGCCAGCCAAGACAGGGGGCGCACAGATACGCAGTATTTT. The chain is built from TRBV19 and TRBJ2-3; 10 bases match TRBD1. V lost 9 bases to trimming and J lost 1 base; unmatched junction nucleotides: 4. Germline V CDR1 and CDR2: LNHDA, SQIVND (reference sequence). There are 14 residues in the CDR3.